The 9 T cell receptor beta chains given below trace back to one sample, sequenced in a study of T cell repertoires in cytomegalovirus infection. Each CDR3 protein is one row after TCRdb ran MiXCR on the reads. The table has under 850,000 distinct CDR3 sequences, less than 40% seen once. Sequenced: PBMCs. The receptor set was obtained from a human donor in good health (CMV status not recorded). Some clones in this sample may be carry-over from other donors' samples.

This clonotype has a count of ten or more. The chain links TRBV27 to TRBJ2-3; 10 bases are a match to TRBD2. The V gene's germline CDR1 is MNHEY and CDR2 SMNVEV (reference sequence). The CDR3 is 15 residues long. Germline trimming cut 8 bases from V and 5 bases from J; bases unmatched to any gene: 10. The DNA for the CDR3 is TGTGCCAGCTGGAAACTAGCGGGAAGCCTAGATACGCAGTATTTT. Protein sequence: CASWKLAGSLDTQYF.

Remarks on this clonotype: A clone one base away is much larger, so this may be a read error. The gene calls are TRBV7-2 and TRBJ2-7; 8 bases align to TRBD2. Germline V gene lookup returns CDR1 SGHTA and CDR2 FQGNSA. The CDR3 totals 16 residues. CDR3 sequence: CASSLGPGGVSYEQSF. The CDR3 region has the DNA TGTGCCAGCAGCTTAGGCCCGGGAGGGGTTTCTTACGAGCAGTCCTTC.

The sample holds a few counts of this clonotype. The rearrangement joins TRBV19 to TRBJ2-1, with 8 bases matching TRBD2. Germline lookup yields CDR1 LNHDA and CDR2 SQIVND (reference sequence). The CDR3 extends over 16 amino acids. V trimming: 5 bases; J trimming: 0 bases; junction bases outside the gene matches: 6. The DNA for the CDR3 is TGTGCCAGTAGTGCGCCTAGCGGGCCCTCCTACAATGAGCAGTTCTTC. Translated: CASSAPSGPSYNEQFF.

This clonotype was found a few times. The chain combines TRBV6-1 with TRBJ1-5; 7 bases are a match to TRBD1. V lost 3 bases and J lost 4; bases outside the gene matches: 6. This CDR3 is 15 amino acids long. The germline CDR1 and CDR2 sequences are MNHNS and SASEGT. CDR3 DNA: TGTGCCAGCAGTGACATACAGGGGACAAATCAGCCCCAGCATTTT. This translates into CASSDIQGTNQPQHF.

About this clonotype itself: Because the CDR3's place on the DNA is in doubt, the DNA is left out and the CDR3 is given as listed by TCRdb. The chain carries TRBV28 and TRBJ1-3. Inclusive of both ends, the CDR3 amounts to 14 amino acids. Germline CDR1 reads MDHEN; CDR2 reads SYDVKM. The CDR3 reads CASTSVGSGNTIFF.

In this sample, this clonotype turned up a few times. The chain is built from TRBV10-3 and TRBJ1-5; 10 nucleotides agree with TRBD1. Germline CDR1 is ENHRY and CDR2 is SYGVKD. This CDR3 comprises 16 residues. J lost 6 bases, V lost 3 bases, and 8 bases had no gene match. CDR3 region: CAISEETGGEIQPQHF. The CDR3 DNA reads TGTGCCATCAGTGAAGAGACAGGGGGCGAGATTCAGCCCCAGCATTTT.

This chain links TRBV7-2 with TRBJ1-3; TRBD1 matches at 12 bases. Germline V gene data show CDR1 as SGHTA and CDR2 as FQGNSA. The CDR3 contains 20 residues. Germline trimming cut 5 bases from V and 4 bases from J; bases unmatched to any gene: 18. CDR3 sequence (DNA): TGTGCCAGCAGCCGCTTCCAAGTAACGGGACAGGGGGCGTCCGGAAACACCATATATTTT. Its protein is CASSRFQVTGQGASGNTIYF. The full variable domain, completed using reference TRBV7-2 and TRBJ1-3, is GAGVSQSPSNKVTEKGKDVELRCDPISGHTALYWYRQSLGQGLEFLIYFQGNSAPDKSGLPSDRFSAERTGGSVSTLTIQRTQQEDSAVYLCASSRFQVTGQGASGNTIYFGEGSWLTVV.

In this sample, this clonotype turned up a few times. The CDR3 reads CASISHRAYEQYF. The DNA for the CDR3 is TGTGCCAGCATCTCCCACAGAGCCTACGAGCAGTACTTC. The chain links TRBV7-2 to TRBJ2-7, with D unclear. Trimming left V 7 bases short and J 2 bases short, with 12 bases between. The CDR3 covers 13 residues. CDR1 and CDR2 from the germline V gene are SGHTA and FQGNSA. Looking up the rest from reference TRBV7-2 and TRBJ2-7 gives the full variable domain: GAGVSQSPSNKVTEKGKDVELRCDPISGHTALYWYRQSLGQGLEFLIYFQGNSAPDKSGLPSDRFSAERTGGSVSTLTIQRTQQEDSAVYLCASISHRAYEQYFGPGTRLTVT.

The table lists this clonotype with a few counts. In nucleotides, the CDR3 is TGTGCCAGCAGTTTATGGTCCGGTCAGCCCCAGCATTTT. Translation gives CASSLWSGQPQHF. J is TRBJ1-5 and V is TRBV28; no definite D call. CDR1 and CDR2 (germline): MDHEN, SYDVKM. Trimming removed 0 bases at V and 6 bases at J, with 6 bases between. The CDR3 has 13 amino acids.